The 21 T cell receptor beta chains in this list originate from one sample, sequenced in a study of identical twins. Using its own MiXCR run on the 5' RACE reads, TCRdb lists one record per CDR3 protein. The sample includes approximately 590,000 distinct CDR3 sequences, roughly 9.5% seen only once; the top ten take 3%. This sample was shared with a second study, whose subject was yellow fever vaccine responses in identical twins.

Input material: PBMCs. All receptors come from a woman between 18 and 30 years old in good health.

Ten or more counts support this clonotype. CDR3 sequence (DNA): TGTGCCAGCAGCCCGAGACTAGGGGGGAACACCGGGGAGCTGTTTTTT. This gives the protein CASSPRLGGNTGELFF. The chain is built from TRBV4-2 and TRBJ2-2; either TRBD1 or TRBD2 may supply D (6 bases each). The length of the CDR3 is 16 residues. Trimming pared 4 bases from V and 1 base from J, leaving 13 bases between. Germline V gene sequence: CDR1 LGHNA, CDR2 YNFKEQ.

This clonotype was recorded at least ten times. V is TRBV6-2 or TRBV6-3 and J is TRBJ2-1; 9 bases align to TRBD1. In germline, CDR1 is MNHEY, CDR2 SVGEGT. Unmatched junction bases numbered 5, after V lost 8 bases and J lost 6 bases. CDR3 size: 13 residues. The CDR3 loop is CASRRQGGNEQFF. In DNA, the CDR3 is TGTGCCAGCCGTCGACAGGGGGGCAATGAGCAGTTCTTC.

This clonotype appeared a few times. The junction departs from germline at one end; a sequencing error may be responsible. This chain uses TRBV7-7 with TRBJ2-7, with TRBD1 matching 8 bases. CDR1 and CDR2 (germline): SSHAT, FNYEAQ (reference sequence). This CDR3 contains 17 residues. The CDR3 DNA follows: TGTGCTAGCAGCTTAGCCCCGACAGGGGCAGGCTCCTACGAGCAGTACTTC. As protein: CASSLAPTGAGSYEQYF. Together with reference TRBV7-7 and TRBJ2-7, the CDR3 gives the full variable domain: GAGVSQSPRYKVTKRGQDVTLRCDPISSHATLYWYQQALGQGPEFLTYFNYEAQPDKSGLPSDRFSAERPEGSISTLTIQRTEQRDSAMYRCASSLAPTGAGSYEQYFGPGTRLTVT.

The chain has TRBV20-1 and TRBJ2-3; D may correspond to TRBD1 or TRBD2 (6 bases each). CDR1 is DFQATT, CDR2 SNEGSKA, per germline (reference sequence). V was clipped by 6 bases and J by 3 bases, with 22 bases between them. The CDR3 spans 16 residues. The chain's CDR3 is CSARGGTGTETDTQYF. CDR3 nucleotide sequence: TGCAGTGCACGGGGAGGAACAGGGACGGAGACAGATACGCAGTATTTT.

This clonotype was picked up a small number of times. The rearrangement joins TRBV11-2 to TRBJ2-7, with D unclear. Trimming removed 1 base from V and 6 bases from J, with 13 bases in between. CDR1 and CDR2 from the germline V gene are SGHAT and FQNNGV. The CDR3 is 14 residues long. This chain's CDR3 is CASSLAPDSPEQYF. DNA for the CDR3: TGTGCCAGCAGCTTAGCCCCGGATTCCCCCGAGCAGTACTTC.

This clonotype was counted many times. The CDR3 is CASSSSTSGRRNYNEQFF. DNA of the CDR3: TGCGCCAGCAGCTCTTCCACTAGCGGGAGGCGCAATTACAATGAGCAGTTCTTC. This chain uses TRBV5-1 with TRBJ2-1; TRBD2 matches 12 bases. The J segment lost 4 bases and the V segment lost 3 bases, leaving 11 bases of the junction unmatched. The CDR3 contains 18 residues. In germline, CDR1 is SGHRS, CDR2 YFSETQ.

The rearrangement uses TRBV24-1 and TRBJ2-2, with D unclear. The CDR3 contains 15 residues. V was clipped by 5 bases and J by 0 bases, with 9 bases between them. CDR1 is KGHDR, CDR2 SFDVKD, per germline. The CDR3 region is CATSATAPNTGELFF. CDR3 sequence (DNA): TGTGCCACCAGTGCCACCGCCCCGAACACCGGGGAGCTGTTTTTT.

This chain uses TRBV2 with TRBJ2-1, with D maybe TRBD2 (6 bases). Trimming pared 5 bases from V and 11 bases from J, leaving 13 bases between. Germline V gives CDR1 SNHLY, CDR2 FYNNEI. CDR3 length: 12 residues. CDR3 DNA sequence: TGTGCCAGCAGTCCAGGACTAAAACAGCAGTTCTTC. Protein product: CASSPGLKQQFF. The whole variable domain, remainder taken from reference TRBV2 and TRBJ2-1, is EPEVTQTPSHQVTQMGQEVILRCVPISNHLYFYWYRQILGQKVEFLVSFYNNEISEKSEIFDDQFSVERPDGSNFTLKIRSTKLEDSAMYFCASSPGLKQQFFGPGTRLTVL.

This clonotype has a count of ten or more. CDR3 bases: TGTGCCAGCAGCTTGGGTTCGGGGGGCCAGCCCCAGCATTTT. Its translation: CASSLGSGGQPQHF. J is TRBJ1-5 and V is TRBV5-6, with TRBD1 as a possible D gene (6 bases). The germline V and J ends were trimmed by 0 bases and 7 bases, with 11 bases remaining between them. CDR3 length: 14 amino acids. CDR1 SGHDT and CDR2 YYEEEE come from the germline V gene.

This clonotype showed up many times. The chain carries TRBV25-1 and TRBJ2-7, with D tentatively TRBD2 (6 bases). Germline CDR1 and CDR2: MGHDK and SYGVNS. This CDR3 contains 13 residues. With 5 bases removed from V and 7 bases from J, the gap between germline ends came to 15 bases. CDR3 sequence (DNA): TGTGCCAGCAGTTGGGGAATAGCGGAAGAGCAGTACTTC. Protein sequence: CASSWGIAEEQYF.

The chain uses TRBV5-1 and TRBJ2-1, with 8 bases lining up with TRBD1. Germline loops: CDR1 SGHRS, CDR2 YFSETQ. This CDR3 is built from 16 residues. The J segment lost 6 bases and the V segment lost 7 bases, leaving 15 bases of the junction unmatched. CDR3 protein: CASSPGQVIQGNEQFF. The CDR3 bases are TGCGCCAGCTCTCCGGGACAGGTCATTCAGGGCAATGAGCAGTTCTTC.

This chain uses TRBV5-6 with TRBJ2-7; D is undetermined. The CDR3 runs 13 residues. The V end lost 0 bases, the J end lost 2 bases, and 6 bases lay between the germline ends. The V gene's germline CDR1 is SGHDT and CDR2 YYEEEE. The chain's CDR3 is CASSLVTTYEQYF. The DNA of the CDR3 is TGTGCCAGCAGCTTGGTGACAACCTACGAGCAGTACTTC.

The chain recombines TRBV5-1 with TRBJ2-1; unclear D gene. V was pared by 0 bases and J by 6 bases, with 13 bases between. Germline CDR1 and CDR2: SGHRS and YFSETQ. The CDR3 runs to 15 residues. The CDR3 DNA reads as TGCGCCAGCAGCTTGGCCCTTGGCAGTCGCAATGAGCAGTTCTTC. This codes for CASSLALGSRNEQFF.

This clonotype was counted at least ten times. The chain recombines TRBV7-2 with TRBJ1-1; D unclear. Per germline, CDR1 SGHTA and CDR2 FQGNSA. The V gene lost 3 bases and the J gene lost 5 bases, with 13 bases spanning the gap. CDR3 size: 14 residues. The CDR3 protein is CASSFGGIRTEAFF. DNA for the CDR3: TGTGCCAGCAGCTTCGGTGGGATAAGGACTGAAGCTTTCTTT.

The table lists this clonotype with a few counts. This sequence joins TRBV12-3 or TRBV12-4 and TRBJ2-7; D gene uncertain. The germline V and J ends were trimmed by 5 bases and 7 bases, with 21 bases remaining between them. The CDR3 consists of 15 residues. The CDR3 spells CASSPIGQTLREQYF. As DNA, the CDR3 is TGTGCCAGCAGTCCGATCGGGCAGACGCTGAGGGAGCAGTACTTC.

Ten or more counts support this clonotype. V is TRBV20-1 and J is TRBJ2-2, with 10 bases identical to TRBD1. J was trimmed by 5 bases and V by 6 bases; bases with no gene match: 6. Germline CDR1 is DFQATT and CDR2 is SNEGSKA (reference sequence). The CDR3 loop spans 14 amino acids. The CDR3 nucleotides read TGCAGTGCGAATGACAGGGGGCGAACCGGGGAGCTGTTTTTT. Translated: CSANDRGRTGELFF.

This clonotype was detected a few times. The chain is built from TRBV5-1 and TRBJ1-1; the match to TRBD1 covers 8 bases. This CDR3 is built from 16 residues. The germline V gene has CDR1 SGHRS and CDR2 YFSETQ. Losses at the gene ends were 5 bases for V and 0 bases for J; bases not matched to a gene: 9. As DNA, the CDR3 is TGCGCCAGCAGGGGGGATTCAGGGGGCGTGAACACTGAAGCTTTCTTT. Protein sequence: CASRGDSGGVNTEAFF.

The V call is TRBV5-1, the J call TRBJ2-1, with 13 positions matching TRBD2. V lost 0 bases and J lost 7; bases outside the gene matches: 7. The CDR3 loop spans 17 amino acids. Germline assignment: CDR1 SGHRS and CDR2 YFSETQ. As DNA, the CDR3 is TGCGCCAGCAGCTTGGAAAAGACTAGCGGGGGGCCTAATGAGCAGTTCTTC. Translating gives CASSLEKTSGGPNEQFF. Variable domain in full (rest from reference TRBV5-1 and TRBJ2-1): KAGVTQTPRYLIKTRGQQVTLSCSPISGHRSVSWYQQTPGQGLQFLFEYFSETQRNKGNFPGRFSGRQFSNSRSEMNVSTLELGDSALYLCASSLEKTSGGPNEQFFGPGTRLTVL.

CDR3 nucleotides: TGTGCCAGCAGTATCCCCGGACAGGGAAGGGGAAACACCATATATTTT. Its protein product is CASSIPGQGRGNTIYF. The chain joins TRBV28 to TRBJ1-3; 8 positions match TRBD1. This CDR3 spans 16 amino acids. CDR1 MDHEN and CDR2 SYDVKM come from the germline V gene. Germline trimming cut 5 bases from V and 4 bases from J; bases unmatched to any gene: 10.

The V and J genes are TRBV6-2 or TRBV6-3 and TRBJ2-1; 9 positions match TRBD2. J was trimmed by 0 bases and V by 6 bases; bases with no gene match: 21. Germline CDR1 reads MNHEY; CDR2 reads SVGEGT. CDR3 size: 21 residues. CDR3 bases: TGTGCCAGCAGAACACCCGCGGTAGCGGGAGCCCTTCGGAGCTCCTACAATGAGCAGTTCTTC. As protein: CASRTPAVAGALRSSYNEQFF.

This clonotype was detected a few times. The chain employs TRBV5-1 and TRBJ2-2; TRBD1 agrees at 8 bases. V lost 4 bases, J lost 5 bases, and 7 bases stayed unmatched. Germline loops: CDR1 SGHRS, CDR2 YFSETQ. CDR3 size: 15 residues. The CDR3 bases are TGCGCCAGCAGCGGCTGGACAGGGACGACCGGGGAGCTGTTTTTT. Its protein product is CASSGWTGTTGELFF.